This TCR beta chain is from a study of cytomegalovirus exposure and HLA in healthy donors. Study-level findings and limits: DRB1 had the most TCR associations and HLA-C the fewest, a later analysis found, with rates varying by HLA locus. Among immune exposure information, only CMV serostatus was available. A reported reduction in N-insertions relative to the approximately 670-donor mean was seen in an Asian-associated ancestry cluster in a later analysis.

The PCR was carried out with 60 Vbeta primers and 13 Jbeta primers. Assay used: immunoSEQ multiplex PCR; TCRdb lists only in-frame clones, some missing. The repertoire holds 150,000 to 200,000 clones, with less than 85% as singletons. CDR1 and CDR2 from the germline V gene are LNHDA and SQIVND (reference sequence). The germline V and J ends were trimmed by 4 bases and 1 base, with 10 bases remaining between them. The CDR3 totals 14 residues. With respect to this clone: Its target is not known.

Specimen: PBMCs. The chain employs TRBV19 and TRBJ1-1; D possibly corresponds to TRBD1 (6 bases). The TCR was taken from a man aged 35 to 55 in good health and CMV-seronegative. The CDR3: CASSKQGRNTEAFF. The CDR3, as DNA: TGTGCCAGTAGTAAGCAGGGGAGGAACACTGAAGCTTTCTTT.